The 21 T cell receptor beta chains below all came from one sample that was sequenced in a study of blood T cell repertoires in COVID-19. The protocol was immunoSEQ multiplex PCR, while the TCRdb copy is restricted to in-frame clones and leaves out a portion. The sample records fewer than 70,000 clones, around 83% being singletons. Sequencing was done on a sample of peripheral blood. These receptors were obtained from a man aged 25-45 years with COVID-19, enrolled during active disease.

The chain is built from TRBV28 and TRBJ2-2, with D perhaps TRBD1 (5 bases). CDR1 is MDHEN, CDR2 SYDVKM, per germline. The CDR3 runs to 13 residues. Trimming took off 7 bases at V and 0 bases at J, with 6 bases between the two ends. The CDR3 protein is CASIGANTGELFF. In DNA, the CDR3 is TGTGCCAGCATAGGGGCGAACACCGGGGAGCTGTTTTTT. Together with reference TRBV28 and TRBJ2-2, the CDR3 gives the full variable domain: DVKVTQSSRYLVKRTGEKVFLECVQDMDHENMFWYRQDPGLGLRLIYFSYDVKMKEKGDIPEGYSVSREKKERFSLILESASTNQTSMYLCASIGANTGELFFGEGSRLTVL.

Only a few counts were recorded for this clone. The junction departs from germline at one end; a sequencing error may be responsible. The V gene is TRBV18, the J gene TRBJ1-1, with a tentative D call TRBD1 (6 bases). CDR1 KGHSH and CDR2 LQKENI come from the germline V gene. This CDR3 comprises 14 residues. The CDR3 is CASSPLQGHGKGDF. DNA for the CDR3: TGTGCCAGCTCACCACTCCAGGGACATGGAAAGGGAGACTTT.

This clone turned up a few times. V gene TRBV2 combines with J gene TRBJ1-5, with D perhaps TRBD1 (5 bases). Per the germline V gene, CDR1 is SNHLY and CDR2 is FYNNEI. With 10 bases removed from V and 5 bases from J, the gap between germline ends came to 15 bases. The CDR3 has 13 amino acids. The CDR3 DNA reads as TGTGCCACAAAGGGACTCTCCGATCAGCCCCAGCATTTT. Encoded protein: CATKGLSDQPQHF. The variable domain in full, with the rest retrieved from reference TRBV2 and TRBJ1-5, is EPEVTQTPSHQVTQMGQEVILRCVPISNHLYFYWYRQILGQKVEFLVSFYNNEISEKSEIFDDQFSVERPDGSNFTLKIRSTKLEDSAMYFCATKGLSDQPQHFGDGTRLSIL.

The V call is TRBV7-9, the J call TRBJ2-7; the D is unclear. The CDR3 contains 14 residues. Trimming stripped 1 base from V and 3 bases from J, with 10 bases between. Germline CDR1 reads SEHNR; CDR2 reads FQNEAQ (reference sequence). CDR3 protein: CASSLVTADYEQYF. DNA for the CDR3: TGTGCCAGCAGCTTAGTAACGGCGGACTACGAGCAGTACTTC.

The chain employs TRBV9 and TRBJ2-1; tentatively, D is TRBD1 (6 bases). This CDR3 contains 13 residues. V lost 3 bases, J lost 9 bases, and 13 bases lay in between. Germline values: CDR1 SGDLS, CDR2 YYNGEE. The CDR3, as DNA: TGTGCCAGCAGCGCCCTCACAGGGACTGAGCAGTTCTTC. It specifies CASSALTGTEQFF.

This clone was counted between two and nine times. This chain links TRBV5-1 with TRBJ2-1; 10 nucleotides align to TRBD2. CDR3 size: 15 residues. J was trimmed by 9 bases and V by 0 bases; bases with no gene match: 6. Germline V gives CDR1 SGHRS, CDR2 YFSETQ. CDR3 DNA sequence: TGCGCCAGCAGCTTGGCGAGCGGGGGGGCCGGTGAGCAGTTCTTC. It translates to CASSLASGGAGEQFF.

J is TRBJ1-2 and V is TRBV6-5; a weak D match, TRBD1 (6 bases). Germline V gene sequence: CDR1 MNHEY, CDR2 SVGAGI. V dropped 4 bases and J dropped 0 bases, with 15 bases sitting between them. The CDR3 spans 16 residues. The CDR3 region has the DNA TGTGCCAGCAGTTCCAGGACAGCTATAGCTAACTATGGCTACACCTTC. It translates to CASSSRTAIANYGYTF.

V is TRBV29-1 and J is TRBJ1-6; 7 bases match TRBD1. CDR3 length: 12 amino acids. CDR1 is SQVTM and CDR2 is ANQGSEA in the germline V gene. With V trimmed by 4 bases and J by 10 bases, 4 bases remained unmatched. In nucleotides, the CDR3 is TGCAGCGTTGTTGAACAGGGGTCACCCCTCCACTTT. Amino acid sequence: CSVVEQGSPLHF.

This clone was seen once. The V and J genes are TRBV4-1 and TRBJ1-2; TRBD1 matches at 10 bases. The CDR3 is 18 amino acids. In germline, CDR1 is MGHRA, CDR2 YSYEKL. The V segment lost 0 bases and the J segment 4 bases; nucleotides outside the gene matches: 11. This CDR3 is CASSQDGRRQGAGYGYTF. CDR3 sequence (DNA): TGCGCCAGCAGCCAAGATGGGCGGCGACAGGGGGCCGGCTATGGCTACACCTTC.

The V gene is TRBV19, the J gene TRBJ1-6, with 8 bases aligning to TRBD1. This CDR3 has 16 residues. The trim removed 6 bases at V and 10 bases at J, leaving 14 bases unmatched. CDR1 and CDR2 (germline): LNHDA, SQIVND (reference sequence). The DNA of the CDR3 is TGTGCCAGTAGCACGAACCCGACAGGGGTAGTATCACCCCTCCACTTT. Translation: CASSTNPTGVVSPLHF. Looking up the rest from reference TRBV19 and TRBJ1-6 gives the full variable domain: DGGITQSPKYLFRKEGQNVTLSCEQNLNHDAMYWYRQDPGQGLRLIYYSQIVNDFQKGDIAEGYSVSREKKESFPLTVTSAQKNPTAFYLCASSTNPTGVVSPLHFGNGTRLTVT.

This clone was detected only once. V and J are TRBV6-5 and TRBJ1-6; D unresolved. CDR3 length: 15 amino acids. Germline values: CDR1 MNHEY, CDR2 SVGAGI. V was pared by 0 bases and J by 6 bases, with 9 bases between. The CDR3 is CASSYSEYLNSPLHF. DNA of the CDR3: TGTGCCAGCAGTTACTCGGAGTACCTTAATTCACCCCTCCACTTT.

This CDR3 reads CASSAERGGVNEQFF. CDR3 DNA: TGCGCCAGCAGTGCTGAGCGGGGGGGCGTCAATGAGCAGTTCTTC. The chain uses TRBV10-1 and TRBJ2-1; 10 bases are shared with TRBD2. Trimming at V came to 4 bases and at J to 6 bases, leaving 6 bases not matched to a gene. The CDR3 has 15 residues. CDR1 and CDR2 from the germline V gene are WNHNN and SYGVQD (reference sequence).

This chain uses TRBV5-8 with TRBJ1-2, with D tentatively TRBD1 (6 bases). The length of the CDR3 is 13 residues. In germline, CDR1 is SGHTS, CDR2 YDEGEE. The V end lost 4 bases, the J end lost 4 bases, and 11 bases lay between the germline ends. The CDR3 bases are TGTGCCAGCAGCGCAGGGGTTGGCTATGGCTACACCTTC. Translation gives CASSAGVGYGYTF. Using reference TRBV5-8 and TRBJ1-2 for the parts outside the CDR3, the full variable domain is EAGVTQSPTHLIKTRGQQATLRCSPISGHTSVYWYQQALGLGLQFLLWYDEGEERNRGNFPPRFSGRQFPNYSSELNVNALELEDSALYLCASSAGVGYGYTFGSGTRLTVV.

CDR3 region: CASSSREHGELFF. The CDR3, as DNA: TGTGCCAGCAGTTCAAGGGAGCACGGGGAGCTGTTTTTT. This chain connects TRBV6-5 to TRBJ2-2; TRBD2 might be the D (5 bases). The V end lost 4 bases, the J end lost 7 bases, and 10 bases lay between the germline ends. The germline CDR1 and CDR2 sequences are MNHEY and SVGAGI. This CDR3 is 13 amino acids long.

This chain connects TRBV27 to TRBJ1-6, with a possible D match to TRBD1 (6 bases). Germline-derived CDR1 and CDR2 are MNHEY and SMNVEV (reference sequence). Trimming took 5 bases from V and 6 from J, leaving 20 bases between them. This CDR3 contains 17 residues. The CDR3 coding sequence is TGTGCCAGCAGTACCCCGGGGGCGCGGGGGCCTAATTCACCCCTCCACTTT. Amino acid sequence: CASSTPGARGPNSPLHF.

The CDR3 region is CASSWYSPQETQYF. The CDR3 DNA follows: TGTGCCAGCAGCTGGTACAGTCCCCAAGAGACCCAGTACTTC. V usage is TRBV7-9 and J usage is TRBJ2-5; D gene uncertain. Between the trimmed V and J ends, which lost 4 bases and 1 base, there was a span of 10 bases. CDR1 is SEHNR, CDR2 FQNEAQ, per germline (reference sequence). The CDR3 has 14 residues.

This clone was counted a few times. This rearrangement joins TRBV28 to TRBJ2-1; 8 positions match TRBD2. The CDR3 length is 15 residues. Germline-derived CDR1 and CDR2 are MDHEN and SYDVKM. V trimming: 6 bases; J trimming: 3 bases; junction bases outside the gene matches: 7. This CDR3 reads CASSPRLAGYNEQFF. The CDR3 DNA reads TGTGCCAGCAGCCCCCGGCTAGCGGGCTACAATGAGCAGTTCTTC. Filled out from reference TRBV28 and TRBJ2-1, the complete variable domain reads DVKVTQSSRYLVKRTGEKVFLECVQDMDHENMFWYRQDPGLGLRLIYFSYDVKMKEKGDIPEGYSVSREKKERFSLILESASTNQTSMYLCASSPRLAGYNEQFFGPGTRLTVL.

V is TRBV4-2 and J is TRBJ2-3; the D gene is possibly TRBD2 (5 bases). The CDR3 consists of 13 residues. Trimming removed 0 bases from V and 6 bases from J, with 7 bases in between. The V gene's germline CDR1 is LGHNA and CDR2 YNFKEQ. The CDR3 sequence is CASSQEPGDTQYF. CDR3 DNA sequence: TGTGCCAGCAGCCAAGAACCGGGGGATACGCAGTATTTT.

V usage is TRBV4-3 and J usage is TRBJ2-4, with D possibly being TRBD1 (6 bases). Trimming stripped 2 bases from V and 8 bases from J, with 16 bases between. CDR1 LGHNA and CDR2 YSLEER come from the germline V gene. The CDR3 sequence is 15 residues long. The CDR3 coding sequence is TGCGCCAGCAGCCAAATCCCAGGGGCATATTACATTCAGTACTTC. Encoded protein: CASSQIPGAYYIQYF.

The chain carries TRBV10-3 and TRBJ1-1; TRBD1 agrees at 10 bases. J was trimmed by 6 bases and V by 4 bases; bases with no gene match: 5. Germline loops: CDR1 ENHRY, CDR2 SYGVKD. The CDR3 extends over 14 amino acids. This CDR3 reads CAISGDRGWAEAFF. Here the CDR3 DNA reads TGTGCCATCAGTGGGGACAGGGGTTGGGCTGAAGCTTTCTTT.

The chain joins TRBV2 to TRBJ1-1; 9 nucleotides line up with TRBD1. CDR3 length: 13 amino acids. After removal of 8 bases from V and 6 bases from J, the junction contained 7 bases not matched to a gene. Germline V CDR1 and CDR2: SNHLY, FYNNEI. CDR3 bases: TGTGCCAGCTGGACAGGGGAGAGGGCTGAAGCTTTCTTT. It encodes CASWTGERAEAFF. Full variable domain (missing parts from reference TRBV2 and TRBJ1-1): EPEVTQTPSHQVTQMGQEVILRCVPISNHLYFYWYRQILGQKVEFLVSFYNNEISEKSEIFDDQFSVERPDGSNFTLKIRSTKLEDSAMYFCASWTGERAEAFFGQGTRLTVV.